One and the same sample provided the 26 T cell receptor beta chains below, sequenced in a study of cytomegalovirus exposure and HLA in healthy donors. It was with 60 Vbeta and 13 Jbeta primers that the PCR ran. This table comes from immunoSEQ multiplex PCR, and its TCRdb copy is limited to in-frame clones, with some not included. The sample table sets out about 130,000 clones. Sequencing was performed on PBMCs. The source is a woman between 55 and 75 years old in good health and CMV-seronegative.

V is TRBV18 and J is TRBJ1-2, with unresolved D. With 5 bases removed from V and 8 bases from J, the gap between germline ends came to 18 bases. CDR1 and CDR2 from the germline V gene are KGHSH and LQKENI. This CDR3 region has 14 residues. The CDR3 DNA is TGTGCCAGCTCAGCCTCGGGCGAGGGTAGCGGCTACACCTTC. It is translated as CASSASGEGSGYTF.

The CDR3 bases are TGTGCCAGCACCACAACTAGCGGGAGTTACGAGCAGTACTTC. It specifies CASTTTSGSYEQYF. V and J are TRBV11-2 and TRBJ2-7, with 11 bases identical to TRBD2. CDR3 size: 14 residues. CDR1 and CDR2 from the germline V gene are SGHAT and FQNNGV. The V gene end was trimmed by 7 bases and the J gene end by 4 bases; junction bases not matched to a gene: 6.

The genes are TRBV10-2 and TRBJ2-7; TRBD1 might be the D (7 bases). Trimming took 8 bases from V and 4 from J, leaving 15 bases between them. Germline loops: CDR1 WSHSY, CDR2 SAAADI. The CDR3 spans 13 residues. The CDR3 is CASGGTALYEQYF. As DNA, the CDR3 is TGCGCCAGCGGCGGGACAGCGCTTTACGAGCAGTACTTC.

The chain uses TRBV6-1 and TRBJ1-3, with D perhaps TRBD1 (6 bases). V was clipped by 1 base and J by 2 bases, with 9 bases between them. Germline V gene lookup returns CDR1 MNHNS and CDR2 SASEGT. The CDR3 runs to 15 residues. CDR3 amino acids: CASSEGKGAGNTIYF. The CDR3, as DNA: TGTGCCAGCAGTGAAGGAAAGGGGGCTGGAAACACCATATATTTT.

The J gene is TRBJ2-5, the V gene TRBV7-8; tentative D call: TRBD1 (5 bases). This CDR3 spans 15 amino acids. CDR1 and CDR2 from the germline V gene are SGHVS and FQNEAQ. Deletions cut 4 bases from V and 1 base from J, with 13 bases between. The CDR3 DNA reads TGTGCCAGCAGCTCGCAGGGTGGGATCCAAGAGACCCAGTACTTC. It is translated as CASSSQGGIQETQYF.

The V call is TRBV28, the J call TRBJ2-5, with D hard to call. Germline V gene lookup returns CDR1 MDHEN and CDR2 SYDVKM. This CDR3 contains 13 residues. With 3 bases removed from V and 5 bases from J, the gap between germline ends came to 10 bases. The CDR3 reads CASSLSVRETQYF. In nucleotides, the CDR3 is TGTGCCAGCAGTTTGAGCGTCCGGGAGACCCAGTACTTC.

The V gene is TRBV7-2, the J gene TRBJ2-3; D is possibly TRBD1 (6 bases). In germline, CDR1 is SGHTA, CDR2 FQGNSA. This CDR3 has 18 amino acids. V dropped 4 bases and J dropped 0 bases, with 20 bases sitting between them. CDR3 bases: TGTGCCAGCAGCTCAGATAGAGGGGGAGCTCCTAGCACAGATACGCAGTATTTT. This gives the protein CASSSDRGGAPSTDTQYF.

J is TRBJ2-5 and V is TRBV7-6; 8 bases are a match to TRBD2. The CDR3 is 14 residues long. V shed 5 bases and J 9 bases; nucleotides not matched to a gene: 11. From germline, CDR1 is SGHVS and CDR2 FNYEAQ. CDR3 loop: CASSPPGGSGAQYF. The CDR3 region has the DNA TGTGCCAGCAGCCCCCCGGGGGGGAGCGGGGCCCAGTACTTC. Combining the CDR3 with reference TRBV7-6 and TRBJ2-5 gives the whole variable domain GAGVSQSPRYKVTKRGQDVALRCDPISGHVSLYWYRQALGQGPEFLTYFNYEAQQDKSGLPNDRFSAERPEGSISTLTIQRTEQRDSAMYRCASSPPGGSGAQYFGPGTRLLVL.

The J gene is TRBJ2-7, the V gene TRBV6-1; 7 bases are shared with TRBD1. Trimming removed 3 bases from V and 3 bases from J; junction bases left unmatched: 2. Germline V gives CDR1 MNHNS, CDR2 SASEGT. This CDR3 comprises 13 residues. The CDR3 loop is CASSETGLYEQYF. The CDR3 bases are TGTGCCAGCAGTGAGACAGGGCTCTACGAGCAGTACTTC.

The V gene is TRBV28, the J gene TRBJ2-5, with TRBD2 as a possible D gene (7 bases). The CDR3 extends over 17 amino acids. V was pared by 1 base and J by 1 base, with 16 bases between. The V gene's germline CDR1 is MDHEN and CDR2 SYDVKM. Here the CDR3 DNA reads TGTGCCAGCAGTTTATTCGTCCAGGGGAGGGGCCAAGAGACCCAGTACTTC. Encoded protein: CASSLFVQGRGQETQYF.

This chain joins TRBV29-1 and TRBJ2-7; weak D call: TRBD1 (6 bases). The V gene's germline CDR1 is SQVTM and CDR2 ANQGSEA. The germline V and J ends were trimmed by 1 base and 2 bases, with 9 bases remaining between them. This CDR3 has 13 amino acids. This chain's CDR3 is CSVEGQGTYEQYF. CDR3 bases: TGCAGCGTTGAAGGGCAGGGGACCTACGAGCAGTACTTC.

V is TRBV28 and J is TRBJ1-4, with D unclear. The germline V gene encodes CDR1 MDHEN and CDR2 SYDVKM. This CDR3 is built from 12 residues. The V gene lost 1 base and the J gene lost 8 bases, with 5 bases spanning the gap. The DNA of the CDR3 is TGTGCCAGCAGTTTATCGAGAGAAAAACTGTTTTTT. Its translation is CASSLSREKLFF.

V usage is TRBV4-2 and J usage is TRBJ2-2, with 7 bases that match TRBD2. V dropped 0 bases and J dropped 5; count of bases not matched to a gene: 6. CDR3 length: 16 residues. Germline loops: CDR1 LGHNA, CDR2 YNFKEQ. The DNA for the CDR3 is TGTGCCAGCAGCCAAGAGGTGGGAGGGGAGACCGGGGAGCTGTTTTTT. Translating gives CASSQEVGGETGELFF.

The chain has TRBV27 and TRBJ1-5; D call uncertain. This CDR3 has 16 amino acids. CDR1 MNHEY and CDR2 SMNVEV come from the germline V gene (reference sequence). With 6 bases removed from V and 0 bases from J, the gap between germline ends came to 15 bases. CDR3 DNA sequence: TGTGCCAGCAGCCTAGCGGGCAGAGATAGCAATCAGCCCCAGCATTTT. Its translation is CASSLAGRDSNQPQHF.

This chain uses TRBV10-3 with TRBJ2-7; 9 nucleotides match TRBD2. After removal of 7 bases from V and 3 bases from J, the junction contained 10 bases not matched to a gene. In germline, CDR1 is ENHRY, CDR2 SYGVKD. This CDR3 contains 15 residues. The CDR3 sequence is CAITDRAGGDYEQYF. For the CDR3, the DNA is TGTGCCATCACAGACAGGGCGGGGGGGGACTACGAGCAGTACTTC.

This chain uses TRBV7-8 with TRBJ2-7; 7 bases are a match to TRBD2. This CDR3 contains 14 residues. V shed 1 base, J shed 0 bases, and the junction held 0 bases outside the gene matches. CDR1 is SGHVS and CDR2 is FQNEAQ in the germline V gene. The CDR3 is CASSLGGGSYEQYF. The CDR3 bases are TGTGCCAGCAGCTTAGGCGGGGGCTCCTACGAGCAGTACTTC. Together with reference TRBV7-8 and TRBJ2-7, the CDR3 gives the full variable domain: GAGVSQSPRYKVAKRGQDVALRCDPISGHVSLFWYQQALGQGPEFLTYFQNEAQLDKSGLPSDRFFAERPEGSVSTLKIQRTQQEDSAVYLCASSLGGGSYEQYFGPGTRLTVT.

The V gene is TRBV21-1, the J gene TRBJ2-5; TRBD2, the table's D call, lacks a check against the DNA. TRBV21-1 is a recognized pseudogene. The CDR3 totals 16 residues. CDR3 sequence: CASSKTNKTSQETQYF. The CDR3, as DNA: TGTGCCAGCAGCAAAACTAACAAGACTAGCCAAGAGACCCAGTACTTC.

The chain has TRBV5-1 and TRBJ2-5, with 8 bases that match TRBD2. In germline, CDR1 is SGHRS, CDR2 YFSETQ. Trimming removed 1 base from V and 5 bases from J; junction bases left unmatched: 7. The CDR3 consists of 15 residues. The CDR3 bases are TGCGCCAGCAGCTTGAACGGGGGGGCAGGGGAGACCCAGTACTTC. Translating gives CASSLNGGAGETQYF.

V and J are TRBV28 and TRBJ1-5, with TRBD1 matching over 8 bases. Germline-derived CDR1 and CDR2 are MDHEN and SYDVKM. This CDR3 region has 14 residues. V dropped 4 bases and J dropped 7; count of bases not matched to a gene: 6. Here the CDR3 reads CASSSGQGKQPQHF. The CDR3 region has the DNA TGTGCCAGCAGTTCTGGACAGGGTAAGCAGCCCCAGCATTTT.

The chain couples TRBV10-3 to TRBJ2-5, with a possible D match to TRBD1 (6 bases). With the DNA end fitting TRBJ2-7 better, the J assignment may be wrong. This CDR3 has 11 residues. Germline CDR1 ENHRY, CDR2 SYGVKD. The CDR3 is CATWTDYEQYF. CDR3 sequence (DNA): TGTGCCACCTGGACAGATTACGAGCAGTACTTC.

This chain uses TRBV2 with TRBJ2-3; 11 bases are a match to TRBD1. J lost 6 bases, V lost 6 bases, and 8 bases had no gene match. Germline V gene lookup returns CDR1 SNHLY and CDR2 FYNNEI. The length of the CDR3 is 15 residues. CDR3 nucleotide sequence: TGTGCCAGCAGACCCGGGACAGGGGGGATGGATACGCAGTATTTT. Protein sequence: CASRPGTGGMDTQYF. Looking up the rest from reference TRBV2 and TRBJ2-3 gives the full variable domain: EPEVTQTPSHQVTQMGQEVILRCVPISNHLYFYWYRQILGQKVEFLVSFYNNEISEKSEIFDDQFSVERPDGSNFTLKIRSTKLEDSAMYFCASRPGTGGMDTQYFGPGTRLTVL.

The V gene is TRBV29-1, the J gene TRBJ2-7, with D unclear. This CDR3 spans 12 amino acids. Germline assignment: CDR1 SQVTM and CDR2 ANQGSEA. With 3 bases removed from V and 0 bases from J, the gap between germline ends came to 6 bases. The CDR3 protein is CSVDTSSYEQYF. CDR3 bases: TGCAGCGTTGACACCAGCTCCTACGAGCAGTACTTC.

V gene TRBV7-2 combines with J gene TRBJ1-1; 8 bases agree with TRBD1. Trimming took 5 bases from V and 11 from J; bases not matched to a gene: 7. CDR1 and CDR2 from the germline V gene are SGHTA and FQGNSA. CDR3 length equals 12 residues. In DNA, the CDR3 is TGTGCCAGCAGCCATGGACAGGGTCAGGCTTTCTTT. It specifies CASSHGQGQAFF. The full variable domain, in which reference TRBV7-2 and TRBJ1-1 provide the parts outside the CDR3, is GAGVSQSPSNKVTEKGKDVELRCDPISGHTALYWYRQSLGQGLEFLIYFQGNSAPDKSGLPSDRFSAERTGGSVSTLTIQRTQQEDSAVYLCASSHGQGQAFFGQGTRLTVV.

This sequence joins TRBV7-9 and TRBJ2-2, with 8 bases lining up with TRBD1. The V gene's germline CDR1 is SEHNR and CDR2 FQNEAQ (reference sequence). The CDR3 spans 15 residues. V dropped 6 bases and J dropped 6; count of bases not matched to a gene: 9. In DNA, the CDR3 is TGTGCCAGCAGGGAGGACAGGGTGGTCCCCGGGGAGCTGTTTTTT. It yields the protein CASREDRVVPGELFF.

The V call is TRBV7-8, the J call TRBJ2-7; possibly TRBD2 for D (5 bases). The CDR3 is 14 amino acids. Germline assignment: CDR1 SGHVS and CDR2 FQNEAQ. V was pared by 6 bases and J by 0 bases, with 12 bases between. The CDR3 DNA reads TGTGCCAGCAGTGGCGGGCCGCGCTCCTACGAGCAGTACTTC. Protein: CASSGGPRSYEQYF. Supplemented by reference TRBV7-8 and TRBJ2-7, the full variable domain reads GAGVSQSPRYKVAKRGQDVALRCDPISGHVSLFWYQQALGQGPEFLTYFQNEAQLDKSGLPSDRFFAERPEGSVSTLKIQRTQQEDSAVYLCASSGGPRSYEQYFGPGTRLTVT.

V gene TRBV6-1 combines with J gene TRBJ2-7; D possibly corresponds to TRBD2 (5 bases). The CDR3 is 14 residues long. Trimming left V 6 bases short and J 6 bases short, with 18 bases between. Germline lookup yields CDR1 MNHNS and CDR2 SASEGT. CDR3 in amino acids: CASRPPGLLGEQYF. CDR3 sequence (DNA): TGTGCCAGCAGGCCTCCTGGCCTACTAGGCGAGCAGTACTTC.